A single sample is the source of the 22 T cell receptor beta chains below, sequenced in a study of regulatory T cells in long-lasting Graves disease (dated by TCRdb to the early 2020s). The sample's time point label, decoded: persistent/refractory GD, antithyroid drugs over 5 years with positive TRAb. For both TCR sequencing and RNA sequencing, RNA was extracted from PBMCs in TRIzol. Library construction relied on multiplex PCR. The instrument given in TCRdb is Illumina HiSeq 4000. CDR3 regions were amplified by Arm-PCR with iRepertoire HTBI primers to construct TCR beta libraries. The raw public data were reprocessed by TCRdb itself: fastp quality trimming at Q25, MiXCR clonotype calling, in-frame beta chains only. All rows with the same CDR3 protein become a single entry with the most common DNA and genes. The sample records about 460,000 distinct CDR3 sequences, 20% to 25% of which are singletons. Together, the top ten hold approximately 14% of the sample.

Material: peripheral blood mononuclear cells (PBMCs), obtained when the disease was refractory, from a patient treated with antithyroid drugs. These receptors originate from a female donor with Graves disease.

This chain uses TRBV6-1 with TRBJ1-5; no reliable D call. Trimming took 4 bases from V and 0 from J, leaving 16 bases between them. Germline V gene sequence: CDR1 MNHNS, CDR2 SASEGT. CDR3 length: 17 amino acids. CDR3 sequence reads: CASSGETAYYSNQPQHF. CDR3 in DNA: TGTGCCAGCAGTGGAGAGACGGCTTATTATAGCAATCAGCCCCAGCATTTT.

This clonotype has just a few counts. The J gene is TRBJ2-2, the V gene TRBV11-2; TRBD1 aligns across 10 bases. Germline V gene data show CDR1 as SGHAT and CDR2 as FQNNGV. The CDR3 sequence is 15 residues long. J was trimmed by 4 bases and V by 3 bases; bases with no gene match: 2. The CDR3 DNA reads TGTGCCAGCAGCTTTGGGGACAGGGGCACCGGGGAGCTGTTTTTT. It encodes CASSFGDRGTGELFF.

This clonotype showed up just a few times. The CDR3 bases are TGTGCCAGCAGCTTAGATGGCAGGCCAAATGAAAAACTGTTTTTT. Translating gives CASSLDGRPNEKLFF. The rearrangement joins TRBV7-9 to TRBJ1-4; no firm D call. The CDR3 spans 15 residues. The V end lost 1 base, the J end lost 5 bases, and 11 bases lay between the germline ends. Germline V gene sequence: CDR1 SEHNR, CDR2 FQNEAQ (reference sequence).

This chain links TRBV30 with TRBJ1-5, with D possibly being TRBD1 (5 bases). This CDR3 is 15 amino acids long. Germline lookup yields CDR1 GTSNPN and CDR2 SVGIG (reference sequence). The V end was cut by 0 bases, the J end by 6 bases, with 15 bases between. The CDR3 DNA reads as TGTGCCTGGAGTGTAGTTAGGCGGGGGATTCAGCCCCAGCATTTT. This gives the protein CAWSVVRRGIQPQHF. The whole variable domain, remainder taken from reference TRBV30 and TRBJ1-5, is SQTIHQWPATLVQPVGSPLSLECTVEGTSNPNLYWYRQAAGRGLQLLFYSVGIGQISSEVPQNLSASRPQDRQFILSSKKLLLSDSGFYLCAWSVVRRGIQPQHFGDGTRLSIL.

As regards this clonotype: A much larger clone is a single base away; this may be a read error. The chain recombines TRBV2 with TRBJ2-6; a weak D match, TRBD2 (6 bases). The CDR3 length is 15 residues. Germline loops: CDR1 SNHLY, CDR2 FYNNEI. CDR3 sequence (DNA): TGTGCCAGCAGTGGACGGGAGTCTGGGGCCAACGTCCTGGCTTTC. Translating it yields CASSGRESGANVLAF.

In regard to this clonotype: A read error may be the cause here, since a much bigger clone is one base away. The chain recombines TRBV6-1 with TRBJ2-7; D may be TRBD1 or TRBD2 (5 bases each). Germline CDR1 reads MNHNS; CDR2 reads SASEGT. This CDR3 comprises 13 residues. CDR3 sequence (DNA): TGTGCCAGCGAGCTGGGGACCACCTACGGGCAGTACTTC. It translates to CASELGTTYGQYF.

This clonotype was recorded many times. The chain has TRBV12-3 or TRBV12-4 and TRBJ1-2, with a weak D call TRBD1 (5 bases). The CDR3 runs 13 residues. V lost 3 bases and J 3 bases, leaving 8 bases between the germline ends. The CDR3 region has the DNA TGTGCCAGCAGTTTGCTGGGGGACTATGGCTACACCTTC. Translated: CASSLLGDYGYTF.

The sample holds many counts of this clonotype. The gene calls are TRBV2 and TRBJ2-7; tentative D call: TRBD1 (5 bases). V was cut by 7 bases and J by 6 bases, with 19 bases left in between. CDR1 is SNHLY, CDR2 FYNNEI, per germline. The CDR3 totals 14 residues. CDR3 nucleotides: TGTGCCAGCACCCTTCAGGGTCCCGAAGGCGAGCAGTACTTC. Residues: CASTLQGPEGEQYF.

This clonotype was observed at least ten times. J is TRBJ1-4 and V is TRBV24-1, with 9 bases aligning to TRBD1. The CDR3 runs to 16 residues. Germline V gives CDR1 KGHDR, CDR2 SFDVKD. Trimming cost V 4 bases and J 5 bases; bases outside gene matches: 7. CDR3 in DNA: TGTGCCACCAGTGACCCGACAGGGGGTAGGAATGAAAAACTGTTTTTT. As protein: CATSDPTGGRNEKLFF.

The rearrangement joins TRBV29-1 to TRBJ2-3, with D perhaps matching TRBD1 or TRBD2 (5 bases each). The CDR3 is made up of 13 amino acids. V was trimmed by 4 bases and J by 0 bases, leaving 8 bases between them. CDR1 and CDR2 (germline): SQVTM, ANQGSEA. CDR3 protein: CSVGGGSTDTQYF. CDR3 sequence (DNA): TGCAGCGTTGGGGGCGGGAGCACAGATACGCAGTATTTT.

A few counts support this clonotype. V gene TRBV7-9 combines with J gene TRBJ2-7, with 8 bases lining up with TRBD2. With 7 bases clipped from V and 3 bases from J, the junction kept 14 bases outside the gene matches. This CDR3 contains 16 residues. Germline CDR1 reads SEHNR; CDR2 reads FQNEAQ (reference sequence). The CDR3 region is CASTLGRASGHYEQYF. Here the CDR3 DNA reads TGTGCCAGCACCCTAGGGCGGGCTAGCGGGCACTACGAGCAGTACTTC.

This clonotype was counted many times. CDR3 amino acids: CASSLVGTGELFF. In DNA form, the CDR3 reads TGTGCCAGCAGCTTAGTGGGAACCGGGGAGCTGTTTTTT. V and J are TRBV11-3 and TRBJ2-2, with D hard to call. Germline CDR1 and CDR2: SGHNT and YENEEA. V shed 1 base and J shed 5 bases, with 5 bases lying between them. The CDR3 contains 13 residues.

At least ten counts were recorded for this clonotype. The CDR3 sequence is CASRRQTATNEKLFF. In DNA, the CDR3 is TGTGCCAGCAGGAGACAGACTGCAACTAATGAAAAACTGTTTTTT. The V gene is TRBV28, the J gene TRBJ1-4, with D perhaps matching TRBD1 (5 bases). V was shortened by 6 bases and J by 0 bases, with 11 bases between the two germline ends. CDR1 and CDR2 (germline): MDHEN, SYDVKM. This CDR3 spans 15 amino acids.

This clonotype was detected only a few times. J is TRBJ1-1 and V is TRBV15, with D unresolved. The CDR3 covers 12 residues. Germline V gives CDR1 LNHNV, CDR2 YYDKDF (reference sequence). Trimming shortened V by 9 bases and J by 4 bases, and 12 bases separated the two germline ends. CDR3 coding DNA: TGTGCCACACGCGCGATAAGCACTGAAGCTTTCTTT. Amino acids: CATRAISTEAFF.

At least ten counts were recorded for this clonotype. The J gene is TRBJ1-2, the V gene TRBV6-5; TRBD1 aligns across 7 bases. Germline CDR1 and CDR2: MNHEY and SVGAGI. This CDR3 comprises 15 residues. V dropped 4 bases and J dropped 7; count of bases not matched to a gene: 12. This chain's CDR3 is CASSSVRDRVVGYTF. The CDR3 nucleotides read TGTGCCAGCAGTTCAGTCCGAGACAGGGTGGTTGGCTACACCTTC.

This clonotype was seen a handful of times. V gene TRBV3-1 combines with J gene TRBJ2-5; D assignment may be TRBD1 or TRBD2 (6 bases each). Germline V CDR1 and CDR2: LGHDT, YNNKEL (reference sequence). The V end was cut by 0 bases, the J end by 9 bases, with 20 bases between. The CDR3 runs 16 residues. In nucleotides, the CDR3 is TGTGCCAGCAGCCAAGATAGGAGGGGCGCTTCAGGGGCCCAGTACTTC. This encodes CASSQDRRGASGAQYF.

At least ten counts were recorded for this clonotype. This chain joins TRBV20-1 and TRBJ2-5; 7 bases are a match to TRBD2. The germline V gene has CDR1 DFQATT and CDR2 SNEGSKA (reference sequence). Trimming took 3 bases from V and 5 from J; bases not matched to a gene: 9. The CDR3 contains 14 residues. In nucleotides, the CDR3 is TGCAGTGCTAGTTCGGGCGGGGGAGGTGAGACCCAGTACTTC. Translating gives CSASSGGGGETQYF.

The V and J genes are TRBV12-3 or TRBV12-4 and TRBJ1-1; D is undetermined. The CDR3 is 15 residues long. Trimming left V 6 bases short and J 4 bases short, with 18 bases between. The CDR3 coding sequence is TGTGCCAGCAGGCCCACCTGGGGTCGGTTCACTGAAGCTTTCTTT. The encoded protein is CASRPTWGRFTEAFF.

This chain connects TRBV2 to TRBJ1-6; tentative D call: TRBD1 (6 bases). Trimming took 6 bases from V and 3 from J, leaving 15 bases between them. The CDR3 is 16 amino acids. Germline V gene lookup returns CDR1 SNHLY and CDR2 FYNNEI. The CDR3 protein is CASSSRDNLYNSPLHF. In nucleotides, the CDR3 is TGTGCCAGCAGCAGCCGGGACAACCTCTATAATTCACCCCTCCACTTT.

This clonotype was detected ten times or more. The CDR3 region has the DNA TGTGCCAGCACCCTCGCGGGAGGTACGGCCGAGCAGTACTTC. Translating it yields CASTLAGGTAEQYF. The V gene is TRBV12-3 or TRBV12-4, the J gene TRBJ2-7, with 8 positions matching TRBD2. The CDR3 totals 14 residues. V gave up 7 bases and J gave up 6 bases; unmatched junction bases: 11.

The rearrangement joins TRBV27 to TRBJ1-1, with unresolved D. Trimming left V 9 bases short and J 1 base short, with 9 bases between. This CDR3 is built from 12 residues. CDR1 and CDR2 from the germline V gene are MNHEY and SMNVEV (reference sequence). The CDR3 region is CARKRTNTEAFF. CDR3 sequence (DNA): TGTGCCAGAAAAAGGACGAACACTGAAGCTTTCTTT.

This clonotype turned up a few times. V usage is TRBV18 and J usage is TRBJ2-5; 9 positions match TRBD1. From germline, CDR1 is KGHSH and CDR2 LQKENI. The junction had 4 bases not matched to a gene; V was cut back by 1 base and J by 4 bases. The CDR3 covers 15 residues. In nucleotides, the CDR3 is TGTGCCAGCTCACCACTCATGACAGGGGGAGAGACCCAGTACTTC. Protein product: CASSPLMTGGETQYF.